These T cell receptor beta chains were read from a single sample in a study of CD8+ T cells in alopecia areata. Generated by immunoSEQ multiplex PCR, the TCRdb table keeps only in-frame clones and is missing some. The table records about 190,000 clones, 60% of them present only once. This specimen consisted of CD4+ T cells sorted from blood, obtained at week 4, from a patient treated with tofacitinib. These receptors originate from a human donor with alopecia areata. Each CDR3 is given with its conserved first and last residue. D genes are given only for firm matches. A clone size is listed for some rows: how often the clone was seen (once, few, many), or a class if it is expanded.

DNA | CDR3 | D | J | size | V
TGCAGTGCTAGGGAGGACAATGAGCAGTTCTTC | CSAREDNEQFF | . | TRBJ2-1 | . | TRBV20-1
TGCAGCGCCGCTTCTGGGCAGGCGAACACTGAAGCTTTCTTT | CSAASGQANTEAFF | . | TRBJ1-1 | . | TRBV29-1
TGCAGCGTTGAAGCCCCCTCTAGGTCGAGATACACTGAAGCTTTCTTT | CSVEAPSRSRYTEAFF | . | TRBJ1-1 | . | TRBV29-1
TGTGCCAGCAGCCGCGGGACAGGGGGCGAAGCTTTCTTT | CASSRGTGGEAFF | TRBD1 | TRBJ1-1 | . | TRBV5-6
TGTGCCAGCAAGGCAGCGTCCTCTGGAAACACCATATATTTT | CASKAASSGNTIYF | . | TRBJ1-3 | . | TRBV2
TGTGCCATCAGTATGACAGGGGACGGCTACACCTTC | CAISMTGDGYTF | TRBD1 | TRBJ1-2 | . | TRBV10-3
TGTGCCAGCAGTGTAGGTAGCGTCACAGGCGAGCAGTACTTC | CASSVGSVTGEQYF | . | TRBJ2-7 | . | TRBV2
TGTGCCTGGAGACAGTGGGCCAACGTCCTGACTTTC | CAWRQWANVLTF | . | TRBJ2-6 | . | TRBV30
TGCGCCAGCAGCTTGGTCGGCGGGAGGGCCAGCAATGAGCAGTTCTTC | CASSLVGGRASNEQFF | TRBD2 | TRBJ2-1 | . | TRBV5-1
TGCGCCAGCAGTTATGGGAGCTCCTACGAGCAGTACTTC | CASSYGSSYEQYF | . | TRBJ2-7 | . | TRBV5-1
TGTGCCAGCAGCCAAGTAGACCGGCAGGTGGGAGGCTACACCTTC | CASSQVDRQVGGYTF | . | TRBJ1-2 | . | TRBV4-2
TGCAGCGTTTCCTCAGGGGGAACGTCTGGGGCCAACGTCCTGACTTTC | CSVSSGGTSGANVLTF | TRBD1 | TRBJ2-6 | . | TRBV29-1
TGTGCCAGCAGCAGGATCTCCTACGAGCAGTACTTC | CASSRISYEQYF | . | TRBJ2-7 | . | TRBV7-2
TGTGCCAGCAGTGGGCAGGAATCCAAAAACATTCAGTACTTC | CASSGQESKNIQYF | . | TRBJ2-4 | . | TRBV2
TGTGCCATCAGGCCAGCGGGAGGGGAGCAGTACTTC | CAIRPAGGEQYF | TRBD2 | TRBJ2-7 | . | TRBV10-3
TGCGCCAGCAGCCAAGCCCAACCAGGCTCTGGGGCCAACGTCCTGACTTTC | CASSQAQPGSGANVLTF | . | TRBJ2-6 | few | TRBV4-3
TGCGCCAGCAGCCAAGAGATCGCAGCGACCTACAATGAGCAGTTCTTC | CASSQEIAATYNEQFF | . | TRBJ2-1 | . | TRBV4-1
TGCAGCGCCCGGACAGGGGGCACAGATACGCAGTATTTT | CSARTGGTDTQYF | TRBD1 | TRBJ2-3 | . | TRBV29-1
TGTGCCTGGAGGGAACGGGACAGGGTGAACGAGCAGTACTTC | CAWRERDRVNEQYF | TRBD1 | TRBJ2-7 | . | TRBV30
TGTGCCTGGAGTCCACGTGGCGGGGCCGGGAATCAGCCCCAGCATTTT | CAWSPRGGAGNQPQHF | . | TRBJ1-5 | . | TRBV30
TGTGCCAGCGCGGGACAGGGCTCTGGAAACACCATATATTTT | CASAGQGSGNTIYF | TRBD1 | TRBJ1-3 | . | TRBV9